The entry below describes one T cell receptor beta chain. These data originate in a study of T cells in tumors after PD-1 blockade. Sequenced by immunoSEQ multiplex PCR; TCRdb stores in-frame clones only, minus some. Of around 50,000 clones in the sample, more than 60% were seen once. The TCR sequence derives from a human donor with advanced basal cell or squamous cell carcinoma (not recorded which). Sequenced here: PBMCs, sampled before anti-PD-1 therapy.

For the CDR3, the DNA is TGTGCCATCAGTGGGTACAATTCAGGGGGCGGTTCACAGAGAGATGGCTACACCTTC. Protein: CAISGYNSGGGSQRDGYTF. The rearrangement joins TRBV10-3 to TRBJ1-2; 8 positions agree with TRBD1. Germline CDR1 reads ENHRY; CDR2 reads SYGVKD. The V segment lost 4 bases and the J segment 6 bases; nucleotides outside the gene matches: 22. CDR3 length: 19 amino acids.